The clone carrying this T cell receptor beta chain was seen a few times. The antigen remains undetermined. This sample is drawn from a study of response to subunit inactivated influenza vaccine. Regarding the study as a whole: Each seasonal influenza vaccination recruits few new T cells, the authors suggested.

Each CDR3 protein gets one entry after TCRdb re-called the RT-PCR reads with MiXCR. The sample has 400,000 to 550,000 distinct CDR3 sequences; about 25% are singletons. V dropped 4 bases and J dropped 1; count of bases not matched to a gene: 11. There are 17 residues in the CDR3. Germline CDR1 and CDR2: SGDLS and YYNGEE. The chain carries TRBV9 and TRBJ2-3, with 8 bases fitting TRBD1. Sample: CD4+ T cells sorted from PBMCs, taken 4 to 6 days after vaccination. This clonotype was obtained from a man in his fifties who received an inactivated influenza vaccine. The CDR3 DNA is TGTGCCAGCAGCCTCGGGACAGGAGTATCGGGCACAGATACGCAGTATTTT. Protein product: CASSLGTGVSGTDTQYF.